Below are 10 T cell receptor beta chains sequenced from a single sample in a study of blood T cell repertoires in COVID-19. Libraries were prepared by immunoSEQ multiplex PCR; TCRdb keeps only in-frame clonotypes and omits some of them. In the table there are about 140,000 clones, nearly 80% of which are singletons. Sequencing was carried out using PBMCs or T cells enriched from blood (not recorded which). Receptors were obtained from a woman in her fifties or sixties who had recovered from COVID-19.

V gene TRBV24-1 combines with J gene TRBJ2-2, with D possibly matching TRBD1 (5 bases). V lost 10 bases and J lost 1, with 18 bases in between. Looked up from germline, CDR1 is KGHDR and CDR2 is SFDVKD. The CDR3 has 16 residues. The CDR3 protein is CATSSGRGGNTGELFF. For the CDR3, the DNA is TGTGCCACTTCGTCTGGTAGGGGCGGGAACACCGGGGAGCTGTTTTTT.

This clone occurred once. The chain recombines TRBV28 with TRBJ1-2, with no clear D. Per germline, CDR1 MDHEN and CDR2 SYDVKM. This CDR3 comprises 12 residues. The V and J ends lost 5 bases and 4 bases respectively, with 8 bases between them. Here the CDR3 DNA reads TGTGCCAGCAGTGATACGGTCTATGGCTACACCTTC. It encodes CASSDTVYGYTF.

This clone turned up a few times. The chain uses TRBV9 and TRBJ2-3, with D maybe TRBD2 (5 bases). From germline, CDR1 is SGDLS and CDR2 YYNGEE. The CDR3 length is 16 residues. V dropped 3 bases and J dropped 1 base, with 15 bases sitting between them. CDR3 DNA sequence: TGTGCCAGCAGCGAGCAATTGGGAGAGGGCACAGATACGCAGTATTTT. Protein sequence: CASSEQLGEGTDTQYF.

This clone was seen a handful of times. The chain is built from TRBV3-1 (or the pseudogene TRBV3-2) and TRBJ2-2; weak D call: TRBD2 (6 bases). This CDR3 is built from 16 residues. The V gene lost 2 bases and the J gene lost 3 bases, with 13 bases spanning the gap. Germline V gene sequence: CDR1 LGHDT, CDR2 YNNKEL (reference sequence). CDR3 residues: CASSQPPWGDTGELFF. CDR3 sequence (DNA): TGTGCCAGCAGCCAACCTCCCTGGGGGGACACCGGGGAGCTGTTTTTT.

The V call is TRBV19, the J call TRBJ2-1, with 10 positions matching TRBD1. Germline CDR1 is LNHDA and CDR2 is SQIVND (reference sequence). The length of the CDR3 is 13 residues. V was pared by 4 bases and J by 6 bases, with 0 bases of the junction left unmatched. As DNA, the CDR3 is TGTGCCAGTAGTAGGACAGGGGGCAATGAGCAGTTCTTC. Protein: CASSRTGGNEQFF.

This rearrangement joins TRBV5-4 to TRBJ2-3; 7 bases map to TRBD2. Germline lookup yields CDR1 SGHNT and CDR2 YYREEE (reference sequence). V lost 1 base, J lost 6 bases, and 14 bases stayed unmatched. CDR3 length: 17 amino acids. CDR3 nucleotides: TGTGCCAGCAGCTTGAGGAGCGGGACCTTCCCTCCGGATACGCAGTATTTT. It yields the protein CASSLRSGTFPPDTQYF.

This sequence joins TRBV3-1 (or the pseudogene TRBV3-2) and TRBJ2-1, with unresolved D. Germline V gene sequence: CDR1 LGHDT, CDR2 YNNKEL (reference sequence). This CDR3 has 11 amino acids. V was clipped by 2 bases and J by 8 bases, with 4 bases between them. The CDR3: CASSQQDEQFF. The CDR3 DNA is TGTGCCAGCAGCCAACAGGATGAGCAGTTCTTC.

This rearrangement joins TRBV3-1 (or the pseudogene TRBV3-2) to TRBJ2-7, with 9 positions matching TRBD2. CDR1 LGHDT and CDR2 YNNKEL come from the germline V gene (reference sequence). This CDR3 has 15 amino acids. The V and J ends lost 0 bases and 4 bases, in that order; junction bases with no gene match: 4. This chain's CDR3 is CASSQEAGGFYEQYF. The CDR3 DNA is TGTGCCAGCAGCCAAGAAGCGGGGGGCTTTTACGAGCAGTACTTC.

The V call is TRBV30, the J call TRBJ2-2; D ambiguous. CDR3 size: 13 residues. The V gene's germline CDR1 is GTSNPN and CDR2 SVGIG (reference sequence). The germline V and J ends were trimmed by 4 bases and 4 bases, with 10 bases remaining between them. The DNA for the CDR3 is TGTGCCTGGACGCGGCAGCTCACCGGGGAGCTGTTTTTT. This translates into CAWTRQLTGELFF.

This chain connects TRBV2 to TRBJ2-2; tentative D call: TRBD1 (6 bases). Germline-derived CDR1 and CDR2 are SNHLY and FYNNEI. This CDR3 is 16 amino acids long. The V end was cut by 5 bases, the J end by 1 base, with 14 bases between. The DNA for the CDR3 is TGTGCCAGCAGTCAAAGGACAGTTAGGAACACCGGGGAGCTGTTTTTT. The encoded protein is CASSQRTVRNTGELFF.